The 11 T cell receptor beta chains below come from one sample, sequenced in a study of cytomegalovirus exposure and HLA in healthy donors. The study ran its PCR with 60 Vbeta and 13 Jbeta primers. Sequencing was performed with immunoSEQ multiplex PCR; in TCRdb, only in-frame clones are kept and a portion is missing. This table holds fewer than 150,000 clones, approximately 77% found once. Sequenced: PBMCs. These receptors were taken from a man aged 25 to 40 in good health and CMV-seronegative.

This clone appeared a few times. The chain has TRBV27 and TRBJ2-3, with a weak D call TRBD1 (6 bases). Germline V CDR1 and CDR2: MNHEY, SMNVEV (reference sequence). CDR3 size: 14 residues. The germline V and J ends were trimmed by 6 bases and 6 bases, with 16 bases remaining between them. The CDR3 loop reads CASRTTGYVDTQYF. The CDR3, as DNA: TGTGCCAGCAGAACGACAGGATATGTTGATACGCAGTATTTT.

This clone was found once. The chain is built from TRBV7-2 and TRBJ2-1, with TRBD2 matching 7 bases. The CDR3 consists of 15 residues. CDR1 is SGHTA and CDR2 is FQGNSA in the germline V gene. The V segment lost 8 bases and the J segment 6 bases; nucleotides outside the gene matches: 13. DNA for the CDR3: TGTGCCAGCCACGGGAGCGGGACGAGGTTCAATGAGCAGTTCTTC. Amino acids: CASHGSGTRFNEQFF.

The chain links TRBV5-1 to TRBJ2-7; 7 nucleotides match TRBD1. The CDR3 contains 14 residues. Losses at the gene ends were 5 bases for V and 5 bases for J; bases not matched to a gene: 10. The germline gives CDR1 SGHRS, CDR2 YFSETQ. CDR3 protein: CASSPDRVTHEQYF. Written as DNA, the CDR3 is TGCGCCAGCAGTCCAGACAGGGTCACCCACGAGCAGTACTTC.

The CDR3 bases are TGTGCCAGCAGCCCTAGCGGGAGGGGGCCCTACGAGCAGTACTTC. Translated, it gives CASSPSGRGPYEQYF. The rearrangement uses TRBV5-4 and TRBJ2-7; 12 bases are a match to TRBD2. V shed 4 bases, J shed 2 bases, and the junction held 4 bases outside the gene matches. The CDR3 loop spans 15 amino acids. Germline V gives CDR1 SGHNT, CDR2 YYREEE (reference sequence).

The chain has TRBV7-8 and TRBJ2-7, with 12 bases that match TRBD2. V shed 5 bases and J 2 bases; nucleotides not matched to a gene: 4. Germline V CDR1 and CDR2: SGHVS, FQNEAQ. The CDR3 spans 15 residues. In DNA, the CDR3 is TGTGCCAGCAGCCAGACTAGCGGGAGAGCCTACGAGCAGTACTTC. It yields the protein CASSQTSGRAYEQYF.

The genes are TRBV7-9 and TRBJ2-1, with D unclear. V lost 1 base, J lost 8 bases, and 21 bases lay in between. The CDR3 extends over 17 amino acids. Germline V gene lookup returns CDR1 SEHNR and CDR2 FQNEAQ (reference sequence). CDR3 DNA: TGTGCCAGCAGCTTAGGGTCATTTAGAGATACCATAGATGAGCAGTTCTTC. The encoded protein is CASSLGSFRDTIDEQFF.

The V gene is TRBV7-8, the J gene TRBJ2-5; tentatively, D is TRBD2 (5 bases). This CDR3 region has 14 residues. V dropped 0 bases and J dropped 4 bases, with 9 bases sitting between them. The germline gives CDR1 SGHVS, CDR2 FQNEAQ. The CDR3 DNA reads TGTGCCAGCAGCTTAGCGGGAGTCGGAGAGACCCAGTACTTC. Translated: CASSLAGVGETQYF.

This clone occurred a few times. The chain uses TRBV30 and TRBJ1-5, with TRBD1 matching over 12 bases. Losses at the gene ends were 5 bases for V and 2 bases for J; bases not matched to a gene: 1. CDR1 is GTSNPN, CDR2 SVGIG, per germline (reference sequence). The CDR3 sequence is 14 residues long. The CDR3 spells CAWGTGGGNQPQHF. The CDR3 region has the DNA TGTGCCTGGGGGACAGGGGGCGGCAATCAGCCCCAGCATTTT.

The chain joins TRBV6-5 to TRBJ2-7, with D maybe TRBD2 (6 bases). Trimming stripped 5 bases from V and 0 bases from J, with 11 bases between. From germline, CDR1 is MNHEY and CDR2 SVGAGI. The CDR3 consists of 14 residues. Here the CDR3 reads CASSREVSSYEQYF. CDR3 coding DNA: TGTGCCAGCAGTAGGGAGGTAAGCTCCTACGAGCAGTACTTC.

V is TRBV6-1 and J is TRBJ2-2; D perhaps matches TRBD2 (6 bases). This CDR3 contains 15 residues. The V end lost 4 bases, the J end lost 3 bases, and 12 bases lay between the germline ends. Germline CDR1 reads MNHNS; CDR2 reads SASEGT. The CDR3 protein is CASSGPTGDTGELFF. CDR3 bases: TGTGCCAGCAGTGGACCCACGGGGGACACCGGGGAGCTGTTTTTT.

This chain links TRBV19 with TRBJ2-1; 7 nucleotides agree with TRBD2. V was clipped by 5 bases and J by 13 bases; unmatched bases: 11. CDR1 and CDR2 from the germline V gene are LNHDA and SQIVND (reference sequence). The CDR3 has 13 amino acids. The CDR3 spells CASSLIAGRGQFF. DNA of the CDR3: TGTGCCAGTAGTTTAATAGCGGGCCGTGGACAGTTCTTC. Looking up the rest from reference TRBV19 and TRBJ2-1 gives the full variable domain: DGGITQSPKYLFRKEGQNVTLSCEQNLNHDAMYWYRQDPGQGLRLIYYSQIVNDFQKGDIAEGYSVSREKKESFPLTVTSAQKNPTAFYLCASSLIAGRGQFFGPGTRLTVL.